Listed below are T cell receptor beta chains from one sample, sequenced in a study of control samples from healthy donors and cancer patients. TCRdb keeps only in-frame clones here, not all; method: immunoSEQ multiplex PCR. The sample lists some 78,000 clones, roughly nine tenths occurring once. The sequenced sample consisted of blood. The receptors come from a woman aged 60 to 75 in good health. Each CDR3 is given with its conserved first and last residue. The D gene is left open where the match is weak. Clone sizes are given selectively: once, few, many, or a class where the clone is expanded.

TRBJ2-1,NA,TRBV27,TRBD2,CASSLSRTSGRRNEQFF,TGTGCCAGCAGTTTATCGAGGACTAGCGGGAGGAGGAATGAGCAGTTCTTC
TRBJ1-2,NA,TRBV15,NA,CATSRDGGSYGYTF,TGTGCCACCAGCAGAGATGGGGGCAGCTATGGCTACACCTTC
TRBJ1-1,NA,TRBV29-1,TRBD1,CSALRQGRNTEAFF,TGCAGCGCTCTAAGACAGGGGAGGAACACTGAAGCTTTCTTT
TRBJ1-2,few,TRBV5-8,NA,CASSPGPSYGYTF,TGTGCCAGCAGCCCGGGACCGAGCTATGGCTACACCTTC
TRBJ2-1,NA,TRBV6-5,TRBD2,CASSYLAGQYNEQFF,TGTGCCAGCAGTTACCTAGCGGGTCAGTACAATGAGCAGTTCTTC
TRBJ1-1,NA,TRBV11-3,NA,CASSLGAKAEAFF,TGTGCCAGCAGCTTGGGGGCGAAAGCTGAAGCTTTCTTT
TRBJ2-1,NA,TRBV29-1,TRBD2,CSVLNGLALNEQFF,TGCAGCGTCCTTAACGGACTAGCGCTCAATGAGCAGTTCTTC
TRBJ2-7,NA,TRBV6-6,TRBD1,CASSPTDRGSYEQYF,TGTGCCAGCAGTCCAACGGACAGGGGGTCCTACGAGCAGTACTTC
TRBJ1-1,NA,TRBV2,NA,CASSGQGNTEAFF,TGTGCCAGCTCAGGACAAGGGAACACTGAAGCTTTCTTT
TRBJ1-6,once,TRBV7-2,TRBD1,CASSPRTGVNSPLHF,TGTGCCAGCAGCCCACGGACAGGCGTTAATTCACCCCTCCACTTT
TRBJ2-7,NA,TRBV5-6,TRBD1,CASRRGQGGNYEQYF,TGTGCCAGCAGACGTGGACAGGGGGGAAACTACGAGCAGTACTTC
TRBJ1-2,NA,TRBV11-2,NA,CASSLDPNYGYTF,TGTGCCAGCAGCTTAGATCCCAACTATGGCTACACCTTC
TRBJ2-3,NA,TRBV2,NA,CASGGAYRTDTQYF,TGTGCCAGTGGAGGAGCCTACCGCACAGATACGCAGTATTTT
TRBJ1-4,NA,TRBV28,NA,CASSSGGKDEKLFF,TGTGCCAGCAGTTCGGGGGGGAAGGACGAAAAACTGTTTTTT
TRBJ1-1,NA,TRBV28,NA,CASRGVDLGNTEAFF,TGTGCCAGCAGGGGGGTGGATCTAGGGAACACTGAAGCTTTCTTT
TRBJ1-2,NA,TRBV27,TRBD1,CASSLSINRGNYGYTF,TGTGCCAGCAGTTTATCGATAAACAGGGGGAACTATGGCTACACCTTC
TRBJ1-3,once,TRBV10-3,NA,CAISESVDGGNTIYF,TGTGCCATCAGTGAGTCGGTGGACGGTGGAAACACCATATATTTT
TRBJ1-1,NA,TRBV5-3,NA,CARSQWRVNTEAFF,TGTGCCAGAAGCCAGTGGAGGGTGAACACTGAAGCTTTCTTT
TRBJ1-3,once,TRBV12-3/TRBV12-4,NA,CASSLYSGNTIYF,TGTGCCAGCAGTTTATACTCTGGAAACACCATATATTTT
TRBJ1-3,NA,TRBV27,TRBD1,CASRPHTGQGSGNTIYF,TGTGCCAGCAGACCACATACGGGACAGGGCTCTGGAAACACCATATATTTT
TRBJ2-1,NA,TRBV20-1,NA,CSAASNEQFF,TGCAGTGCCGCCAGCAATGAGCAGTTCTTC
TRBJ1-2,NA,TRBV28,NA,CASSPGDRNYGYTF,TGTGCCAGCAGCCCCGGGGACCGTAACTATGGCTACACCTTC
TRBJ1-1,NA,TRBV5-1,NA,CASSPQFIGGNTEAFF,TGCGCCAGCAGCCCCCAGTTCATCGGGGGGAACACTGAAGCTTTCTTT
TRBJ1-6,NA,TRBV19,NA,CASSMAPGAYSPLHF,TGTGCCAGTAGTATGGCTCCGGGGGCCTATTCACCCCTCCACTTT
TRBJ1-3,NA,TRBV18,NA,CASSPDPGNTIYF,TGTGCCAGCTCACCTGACCCAGGAAACACCATATATTTT
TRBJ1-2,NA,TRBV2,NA,CVQKTYGYTF,TGTGTCCAAAAGACCTATGGCTACACCTTC
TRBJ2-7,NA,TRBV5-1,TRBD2,CASSIAGTSGYEQYF,TGCGCCAGCAGCATAGCCGGGACTAGCGGCTACGAGCAGTACTTC
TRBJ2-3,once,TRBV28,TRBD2,CASSTGDYATDTQYF,TGTGCCAGCAGCACCGGGGACTACGCCACAGATACGCAGTATTTT
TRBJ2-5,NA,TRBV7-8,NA,CASSPAMETQYF,TGTGCCAGCAGCCCAGCTATGGAGACCCAGTACTTC
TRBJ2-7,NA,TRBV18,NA,CASSPPKVGPYEQYF,TGTGCCAGCTCACCACCGAAGGTGGGCCCCTACGAGCAGTACTTC
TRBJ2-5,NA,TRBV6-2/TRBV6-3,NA,CASSYSNTLETQYF,TGTGCCAGCAGTTACTCGAACACATTGGAGACCCAGTACTTC
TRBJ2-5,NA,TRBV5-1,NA,CASRPTGLGLETQYF,TGCGCCAGCAGGCCGACAGGGCTGGGACTAGAGACCCAGTACTTC
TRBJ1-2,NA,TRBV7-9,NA,CATNLDGYRAVDGYTF,TGTGCCACCAACTTAGATGGATATAGGGCTGTAGATGGCTACACCTTC
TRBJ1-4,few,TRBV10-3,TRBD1,CAISESTGKGEKLFF,TGTGCCATCAGTGAGTCGACAGGGAAAGGAGAAAAACTGTTTTTT
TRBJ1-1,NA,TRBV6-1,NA,CASSEGRQRDTEAFF,TGTGCCAGCAGTGAGGGACGTCAAAGGGACACTGAAGCTTTCTTT
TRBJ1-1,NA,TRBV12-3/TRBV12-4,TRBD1,CASHDRGRTEAFF,TGTGCCAGTCATGACAGGGGGCGAACTGAAGCTTTCTTT
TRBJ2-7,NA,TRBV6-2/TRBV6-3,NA,CASSYRGEIGSYEQYF,TGTGCCAGCAGTTACCGAGGGGAGATTGGGTCCTACGAGCAGTACTTC
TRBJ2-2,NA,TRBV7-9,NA,CASSLGSGSTGELFF,TGTGCCAGCAGCTTAGGGTCAGGATCCACCGGGGAGCTGTTTTTT
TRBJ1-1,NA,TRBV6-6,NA,CASSYRGVAEAFF,TGTGCCAGCAGTTACCGGGGGGTCGCTGAAGCTTTCTTT
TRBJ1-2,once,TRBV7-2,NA,CASSLKGGPLGYTF,TGTGCCAGCAGCTTAAAGGGGGGGCCCCTAGGCTACACCTTC
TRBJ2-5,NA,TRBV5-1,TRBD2,CASSLAGRGGETQYF,TGCGCCAGCAGCTTGGCCGGGAGGGGCGGAGAGACCCAGTACTTC